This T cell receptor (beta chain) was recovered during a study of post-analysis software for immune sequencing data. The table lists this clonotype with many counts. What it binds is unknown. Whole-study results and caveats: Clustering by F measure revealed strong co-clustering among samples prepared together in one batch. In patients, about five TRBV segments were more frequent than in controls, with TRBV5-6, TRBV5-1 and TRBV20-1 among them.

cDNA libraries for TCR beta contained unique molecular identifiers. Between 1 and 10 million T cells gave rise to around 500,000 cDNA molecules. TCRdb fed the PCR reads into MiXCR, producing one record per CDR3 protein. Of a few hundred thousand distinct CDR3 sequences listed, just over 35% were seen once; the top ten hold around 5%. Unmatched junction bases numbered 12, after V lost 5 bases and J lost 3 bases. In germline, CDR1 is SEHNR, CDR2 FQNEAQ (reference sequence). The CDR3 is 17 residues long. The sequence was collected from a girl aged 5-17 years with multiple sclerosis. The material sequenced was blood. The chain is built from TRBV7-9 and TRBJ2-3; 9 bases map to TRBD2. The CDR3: CASSRISALAGTDTQYF. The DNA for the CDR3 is TGTGCCAGCAGCCGAATAAGCGCGCTAGCGGGGACAGATACGCAGTATTTT.